The clone carrying this T cell receptor (beta chain) has more than one count but fewer than ten. The assay was immunoSEQ multiplex PCR, and TCRdb's table has in-frame clones only and misses some. The sample records roughly 25,000 clones, around four fifths being singletons. These data come from a study of OX40 agonist ivuxolimab in advanced cancers. The sequence came from an adult with an advanced solid tumor such as melanoma, head and neck, liver or kidney cancer. The specimen comprised CD4+ or CD8+ T cells sorted from blood, sampled in a trial of the OX40 agonist ivuxolimab.

This chain's CDR3 is CAWSFGPPMYEQYF. For the CDR3, the DNA is TGTGCCTGGAGTTTTGGCCCCCCGATGTACGAGCAGTACTTC. V and J are TRBV30 and TRBJ2-7; D is uncertain. Germline values: CDR1 GTSNPN, CDR2 SVGIG (reference sequence). V was cut by 2 bases and J by 4 bases, with 15 bases left in between. The CDR3 extends over 14 amino acids.